This paragraph covers one T cell receptor (beta chain) sequence. The antigen remains unidentified. The data are from a study of T cell responses to AZD1222 COVID-19 vaccine. Study details: Second doses were pooled across both intervals (about 4 or about 12 weeks).

The method was immunoSEQ multiplex PCR; TCRdb's version includes in-frame clones alone and lacks a portion of them. The profile shows around 150,000 clones, 85% to 95% of them singletons. General study findings and limits: Nearly half of spike-specific TCRs reportedly target variant regions that are unmutated in the B.1.351 and B.1.1.7 variants.

The length of the CDR3 is 14 residues. Germline CDR1 and CDR2: PRHDT and FYEKMQ (reference sequence). V trimming: 5 bases; J trimming: 3 bases; junction bases outside the gene matches: 7. The chain carries TRBV13 and TRBJ2-7, with TRBD2 identical over 7 bases. This sequence originates from an adult in good health. Here the sequenced sample was peripheral blood, taken on day 0 of AZD1222 vaccination. For the CDR3, the DNA is TGTGCCAGCAGCCCCCGGCGGGAGAGCTACGAGCAGTACTTC. Its protein is CASSPRRESYEQYF.